This entry lists 11 T cell receptor beta chains sequenced from one sample in a study of control samples from healthy donors and cancer patients. Measured with immunoSEQ multiplex PCR; TCRdb has only the in-frame clones, and not every one. The sample includes 150,000 to 200,000 clones, about 90% of them seen just once. Sequencing input: blood. The receptors derive from a man aged 18-30 years in good health.

The chain employs TRBV7-3 and TRBJ2-2; D unclear. The CDR3 covers 15 residues. V lost 1 base and J 4 bases, leaving 10 bases between the germline ends. Per germline, CDR1 SGHTA and CDR2 FQGTGA. In DNA form, the CDR3 reads TGTGCCAGCAGCTTAAACCCTCAGTCCACCGGGGAGCTGTTTTTT. Translating it yields CASSLNPQSTGELFF. Looking up the rest from reference TRBV7-3 and TRBJ2-2 gives the full variable domain: GAGVSQTPSNKVTEKGKYVELRCDPISGHTALYWYRQSLGQGPEFLIYFQGTGAADDSGLPNDRFFAVRPEGSVSTLKIQRTERGDSAVYLCASSLNPQSTGELFFGEGSRLTVL.

This chain joins TRBV29-1 and TRBJ1-1; 9 nucleotides align to TRBD1. Germline V gene sequence: CDR1 SQVTM, CDR2 ANQGSEA. The junction had 5 bases not matched to a gene; V was cut back by 3 bases and J by 3 bases. The CDR3 covers 14 residues. CDR3 region: CSVDLQGAYTEAFF. CDR3 DNA sequence: TGCAGCGTTGACCTACAGGGGGCGTACACTGAAGCTTTCTTT.

This clone was counted a single time. The J gene is TRBJ1-2, the V gene TRBV6-2 or TRBV6-3; TRBD1 might be the D (5 bases). Deletions cut 5 bases from V and 3 bases from J, with 7 bases between. This CDR3 has 12 residues. The germline V gene encodes CDR1 MNHEY and CDR2 SVGEGT. The CDR3 DNA sequence: TGTGCCAGCAGTACAGGATACTATGGCTACACCTTC. As protein: CASSTGYYGYTF.

The table lists this clone with a few counts. The chain recombines TRBV5-8 with TRBJ2-7, with unresolved D. V was cut by 0 bases and J by 6 bases, with 13 bases left in between. This CDR3 region has 14 residues. CDR1 and CDR2 from the germline V gene are SGHTS and YDEGEE. CDR3 in DNA: TGTGCCAGCAGCTTGGGTGGACCTGGCCTCGAGCAGTACTTC. Its protein is CASSLGGPGLEQYF.

This clone was detected once. The genes are TRBV6-1 and TRBJ2-1; D perhaps matches TRBD2 (5 bases). Germline V gives CDR1 MNHNS, CDR2 SASEGT. V lost 3 bases to trimming and J lost 0 bases, with 12 bases between them. The CDR3 spans 16 residues. This CDR3 reads CASSDQEVSSYNEQFF. The CDR3 DNA is TGTGCCAGCAGTGATCAGGAGGTTAGCTCCTACAATGAGCAGTTCTTC.

CDR3 residues: CASRRNEKLFF. The DNA of the CDR3 is TGTGCCAGCCGGAGGAATGAAAAACTGTTTTTT. The chain recombines TRBV28 with TRBJ1-4, with D unclear. Germline V gives CDR1 MDHEN, CDR2 SYDVKM. Trimming removed 8 bases at V and 5 bases at J, with 6 bases between. There are 11 residues in the CDR3.

J is TRBJ2-7 and V is TRBV21-1; TRBD2, the table's D call, lacks a check against the DNA. TRBV21-1 is termed a pseudogene. CDR3 length: 19 residues. DNA for the CDR3: TGTGCCAGCAGCAAAGCGCTTTCGCTAGCGGGGAGTCCCTCTTACGAGCAGTACTTC. Translation gives CASSKALSLAGSPSYEQYF.

The chain employs TRBV19 and TRBJ2-2; TRBD2 matches 10 bases. V lost 5 bases to trimming and J lost 4 bases; unmatched junction nucleotides: 4. The CDR3 consists of 15 residues. Looked up from germline, CDR1 is LNHDA and CDR2 is SQIVND (reference sequence). The CDR3 bases are TGTGCCAGTAGTCAAAGCGGGGGGGGCACCGGGGAGCTGTTTTTT. Amino acid sequence: CASSQSGGGTGELFF.

The chain recombines TRBV7-3 with TRBJ2-3, with 9 positions matching TRBD2. There are 18 residues in the CDR3. The germline V gene has CDR1 SGHTA and CDR2 FQGTGA. After removal of 0 bases from V and 2 bases from J, the junction contained 9 bases not matched to a gene. CDR3 sequence reads: CASSLTALSGGYTDTQYF. For the CDR3, the DNA is TGTGCCAGCAGCTTAACGGCTTTGAGCGGGGGGTACACAGATACGCAGTATTTT.

The genes are TRBV5-1 and TRBJ2-1; TRBD1 aligns across 12 bases. The CDR3 runs to 15 residues. Germline V gene data show CDR1 as SGHRS and CDR2 as YFSETQ. J gave up 10 bases and V 4 bases, and 9 bases lay outside the gene matches. The CDR3 DNA is TGCGCCAGCAGCCCGAGGGGACAGGGGGCTGGAGAGCAGTTCTTC. This gives the protein CASSPRGQGAGEQFF.

V and J are TRBV6-9 and TRBJ2-7; D possibly corresponds to TRBD1 (6 bases). The CDR3 has 16 residues. Germline CDR1 is MNHGY and CDR2 is SVAAGI. Trimming took 4 bases from V and 1 from J, leaving 17 bases between them. The CDR3 DNA reads as TGTGCCAGCAGTTCTCTAGACCAGGGGATTTCCTACGAGCAGTACTTC. This gives the protein CASSSLDQGISYEQYF.